Listed below are T cell receptor beta chains from one sample, sequenced in a study of blood T cells in healthy people across ages. TCRdb fed the 5' RACE reads into MiXCR, producing one record per CDR3 protein. The sample contains hundreds of thousands of distinct CDR3 sequences, about 30% of which appear only once. Sequencing was carried out using blood. Receptors originate from a woman older than 75 in good health. CDR3s include the opening cysteine and the closing phenylalanine or tryptophan. Fields, in order: V gene, D gene, clone size, J gene, CDR3 DNA, CDR3 protein. D genes are given only for firm matches. Only some rows state a clone size, as once, few, many or a class for expanded clones.

TRBV27	NA	many	TRBJ2-1	TGTGCTACCAGTGGGGGGCTGGAGCAGTTCTTC	CATSGGLEQFF
TRBV11-3	NA	NA	TRBJ1-2	TGTGCCAGCAGCTTAGATGGAATTGGAATAGGGGGCTACACCTTC	CASSLDGIGIGGYTF
TRBV5-1	NA	many	TRBJ2-5	TGCGCCAGCAGCTCCAGAACAGGGAGTTTGGAGACCCAGTACTTC	CASSSRTGSLETQYF
TRBV20-1	NA	many	TRBJ2-7	TGCAGTGCTCCCAACTTCGGGACCTACGAGCAGTACTTC	CSAPNFGTYEQYF
TRBV29-1	TRBD1	many	TRBJ1-2	TGCAGCTCCGGGACAGATTTTTCCGGCTACACCTTC	CSSGTDFSGYTF
TRBV11-2	NA	NA	TRBJ2-3	TGTGCCAGCTCACTGGACTGGGGCGGACGCACAGATACGCAGTATTTT	CASSLDWGGRTDTQYF
TRBV7-2	TRBD2	NA	TRBJ2-3	TGTGCCAGCAGCCGGACTAGCGGGGCCCCAGATACGCAGTATTTT	CASSRTSGAPDTQYF
TRBV7-8	NA	many	TRBJ2-1	TGTGCCAGCAGCTCGACATGGGGGAAGGTGGATGAGCAGTTCTTC	CASSSTWGKVDEQFF
TRBV2	TRBD1	many	TRBJ1-4	TGTGCCAGCAGTGAACTCGGAGGGGGCATCCTGTTTTTT	CASSELGGGILFF
TRBV7-9	TRBD1	many	TRBJ2-7	TGTGCCAGCAGCCCAGCACGGGGACAGGGGGGCGAGCAGTACTTC	CASSPARGQGGEQYF
TRBV6-1	NA	many	TRBJ1-1	TGTGCCAGCAGTTCGTTCGACAGGAACACTGAAGCTTTCTTT	CASSSFDRNTEAFF
TRBV20-1	NA	many	TRBJ2-3	TGCAGTGCTAGGGGACTGAGTACTAGCACAGATACGCAGTATTTT	CSARGLSTSTDTQYF
TRBV4-1	TRBD1	NA	TRBJ2-2	TGCGCCAGCAGCCAAGCTGACAGGGGGACCGGGGAGCTGTTTTTT	CASSQADRGTGELFF
TRBV5-4	TRBD2	NA	TRBJ2-1	TGTGCCAGCAGCAGGACTAGCGGGGGAAGCTCCTACAATGAGCAGTTCTTC	CASSRTSGGSSYNEQFF
TRBV15	NA	NA	TRBJ1-1	TGTGCCACCAGCAGAGATTTTGGGACAGAAGCTTTCTTT	CATSRDFGTEAFF
TRBV7-9	TRBD2	few	TRBJ2-1	TGTGCCAGCAGCTTATCAGGCGGGGGGGTTGTTGCTGAGCAGTTCTTC	CASSLSGGGVVAEQFF
TRBV20-1	TRBD1	NA	TRBJ1-5	TGCAGTGCTAGAGATCCCGCCAGGGGGGGTAGTAGCAATCAGCCCCAGCATTTT	CSARDPARGGSSNQPQHF
TRBV27	NA	NA	TRBJ1-1	TGTGCCAGCAGTTTATTGTGGACAGCCATTCGGAACACTGAAGCTTTCTTT	CASSLLWTAIRNTEAFF
TRBV11-2	NA	NA	TRBJ2-3	TGTGCCAGCAGCTTAGACTATAACACAGATACGCAGTATTTT	CASSLDYNTDTQYF
TRBV6-2/TRBV6-3	NA	NA	TRBJ1-5	TGTGCTTCGGACCGGGCGAGGGGCAATCAGCCCCAGCATTTT	CASDRARGNQPQHF
TRBV7-6	NA	few	TRBJ2-3	TGTGCCAGCAGCTTAGCGTCGGTAGGAGATACGCAGTATTTT	CASSLASVGDTQYF
TRBV4-2	TRBD2	many	TRBJ2-1	TGTGCCAGCAGCCAGGGGCAGACTAGCGGGGGGGCCAATGAGCAGTTCTTC	CASSQGQTSGGANEQFF
TRBV12-3/TRBV12-4	NA	once	TRBJ2-2	TGTGCCAGCAACTTAAACACCGGGGAGCTGTTTTTT	CASNLNTGELFF